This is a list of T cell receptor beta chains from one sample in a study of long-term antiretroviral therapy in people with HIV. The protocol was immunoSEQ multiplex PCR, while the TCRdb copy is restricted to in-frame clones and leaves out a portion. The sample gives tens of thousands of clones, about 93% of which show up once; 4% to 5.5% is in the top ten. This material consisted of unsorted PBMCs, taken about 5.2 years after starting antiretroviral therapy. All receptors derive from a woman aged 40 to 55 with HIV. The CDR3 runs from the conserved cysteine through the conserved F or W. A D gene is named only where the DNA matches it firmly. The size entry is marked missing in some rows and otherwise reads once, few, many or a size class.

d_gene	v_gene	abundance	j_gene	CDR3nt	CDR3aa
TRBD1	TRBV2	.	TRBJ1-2	TGTGCCTTCGGGACAGGGGTGGGTGTTGGCTACACCTTC	CAFGTGVGVGYTF
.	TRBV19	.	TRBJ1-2	TGTGCCAGTAGTAACCAGGACAGTTATGGCTACACCTTC	CASSNQDSYGYTF
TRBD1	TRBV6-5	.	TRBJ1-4	TGTGCCAGCAGTTTCCGGGACAGTCATGAAAAACTGTTTTTT	CASSFRDSHEKLFF
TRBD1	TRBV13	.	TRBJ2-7	TGTGCCAGCAGCCTGACGGGACAGGTGGCCTACGAGCAGTACTTC	CASSLTGQVAYEQYF
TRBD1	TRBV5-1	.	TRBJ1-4	TGCGCCAGCAGCGCCGAGACAGGGGGCGGTGAAAAACTGTTTTTT	CASSAETGGGEKLFF
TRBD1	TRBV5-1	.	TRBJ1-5	TGCGCCAGCAGCATACAGGGGGGGGATCAGCCCCAGCATTTT	CASSIQGGDQPQHF
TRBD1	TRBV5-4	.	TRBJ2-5	TGTGCCAGCAGCCCCGGACAGGGAGGTGAGACCCAGTACTTC	CASSPGQGGETQYF
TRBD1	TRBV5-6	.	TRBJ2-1	TGTGCCAGCAGCTTCGGACAGGGACAATATACCAATGAGCAGTTCTTC	CASSFGQGQYTNEQFF
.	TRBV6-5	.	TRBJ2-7	TGTGCCAGCAACGACGCAAGCTACGAGCAGTACTTC	CASNDASYEQYF
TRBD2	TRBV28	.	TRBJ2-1	TGTGCCAGCAGTTTCAAGACTAGCGGGAGGGCCATCTATGAGCAGTTCTTC	CASSFKTSGRAIYEQFF
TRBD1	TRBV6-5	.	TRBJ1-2	TGTGCCAGCAGTTTCCCGGACAGGGGATTCTATGGCTACACCTTC	CASSFPDRGFYGYTF
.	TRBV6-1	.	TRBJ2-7	TGTGCCAGCCCAGACTGGGACGGGGGAACCTACGAGCAGTACTTC	CASPDWDGGTYEQYF
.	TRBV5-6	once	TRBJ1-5	TGTGCCAGCAGCGCCCAGGATCAGCCCCAGCATTTT	CASSAQDQPQHF
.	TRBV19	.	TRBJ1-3	TGTGCCAGTAGCCAAGACAGTAGTGGAAACACCATATATTTT	CASSQDSSGNTIYF
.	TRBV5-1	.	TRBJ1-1	TGCGCCAGCAGCTTAAGAGTTATGAACACTGAAGCTTTCTTT	CASSLRVMNTEAFF
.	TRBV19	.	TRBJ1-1	TGTGCCAGTAGTATAATCGGGGTAGCAATGAACACTGAAGCTTTCTTT	CASSIIGVAMNTEAFF
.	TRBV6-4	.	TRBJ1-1	TGTGCCAGCAGGACGACAGACCGGAACACTGAAGCTTTCTTT	CASRTTDRNTEAFF
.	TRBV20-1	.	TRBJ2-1	TGCAGTGCCCCCAGCGCTGAGCAGTTCTTC	CSAPSAEQFF
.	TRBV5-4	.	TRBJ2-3	TGTGCCAGCAGCCTCCCTCGCACAGATACGCAGTATTTT	CASSLPRTDTQYF
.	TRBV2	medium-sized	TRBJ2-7	TGTGCCAGCAGTGCGAGCTCCTACGAGCAGTACTTC	CASSASSYEQYF
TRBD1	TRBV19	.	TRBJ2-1	TGTGCCAGTAGCCCGGGACAGGGTGAGCAGTTCTTC	CASSPGQGEQFF
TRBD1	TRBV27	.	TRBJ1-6	TGTGCCAGCAGTTTAGGTTACAGGGGAAATTCACCCCTCCACTTT	CASSLGYRGNSPLHF
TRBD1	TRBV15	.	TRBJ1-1	TGTGCCACCAGTTTACAGGGGGCGAACACTGAAGCTTTCTTT	CATSLQGANTEAFF
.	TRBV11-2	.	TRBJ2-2	TGTGCCAGCAGCTTAGGTTCACCGCACACCGGGGAGCTGTTTTTT	CASSLGSPHTGELFF
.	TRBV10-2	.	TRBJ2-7	TGCGCCAGCAGGCTCCCGGGCGCCTACGAGCAGTACTTC	CASRLPGAYEQYF
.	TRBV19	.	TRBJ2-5	TGTGCCAGTAGTATTGGGGTGGGGGACCAAGAGACCCAGTACTTC	CASSIGVGDQETQYF
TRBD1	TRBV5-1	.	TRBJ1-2	TGCGCCAGCAGCTTGAGTCCGCTCATGACAGGGGCTGGCTATGGCTACACCTTC	CASSLSPLMTGAGYGYTF
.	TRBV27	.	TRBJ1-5	TGTGCCAGCAGTCTCCACCTACAGAGGTTCGGACAGCCCCAGCATTTT	CASSLHLQRFGQPQHF
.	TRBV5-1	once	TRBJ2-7	TGCGCCAGCAGCCCAGACAGTTTTTACGAGCAGTACTTC	CASSPDSFYEQYF
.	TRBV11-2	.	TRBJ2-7	TGTGCCAGCAGCTTTTTTGCCTACGAGCAGTACTTC	CASSFFAYEQYF